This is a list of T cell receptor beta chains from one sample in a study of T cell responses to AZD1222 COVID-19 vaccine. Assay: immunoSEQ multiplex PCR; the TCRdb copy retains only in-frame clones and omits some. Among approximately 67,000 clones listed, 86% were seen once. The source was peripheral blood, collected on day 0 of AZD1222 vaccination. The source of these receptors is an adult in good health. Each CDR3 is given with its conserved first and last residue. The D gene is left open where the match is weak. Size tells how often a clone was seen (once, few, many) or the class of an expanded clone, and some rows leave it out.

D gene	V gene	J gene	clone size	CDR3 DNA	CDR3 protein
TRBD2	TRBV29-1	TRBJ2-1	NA	TGCAGCACTCGAATAGTCGGGACTAGCGGGCCTGCAACCTACAATGAGCAGTTCTTC	CSTRIVGTSGPATYNEQFF
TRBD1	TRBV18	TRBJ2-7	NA	TGTGCCAGCTCAAGGGGACAGGGGGCTGACGAGCAGTACTTC	CASSRGQGADEQYF
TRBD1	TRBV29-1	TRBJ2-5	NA	TGCAGCGTTCTGGACAGGGGCGAGACCCAGTACTTC	CSVLDRGETQYF
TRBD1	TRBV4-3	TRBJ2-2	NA	TGCGCCAGCAGCCACGCCGGGACAGGGGGGAACACCGGGGAGCTGTTTTTT	CASSHAGTGGNTGELFF
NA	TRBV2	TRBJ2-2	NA	TGTGCCAGCCAGGACCACCGAGCCGGGGAGCTGTTTTTT	CASQDHRAGELFF
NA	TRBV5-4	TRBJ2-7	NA	TGTGCCAGCAAATGGAGTTGGATCCACGAGCAGTACTTC	CASKWSWIHEQYF
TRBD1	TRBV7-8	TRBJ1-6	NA	TGTGCCAGCAGCTTGGGACAGGGTTTGGGAAATTCACCCCTCCACTTT	CASSLGQGLGNSPLHF
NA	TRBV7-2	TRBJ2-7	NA	TGTGCCAGCAGCTTAGTGGCGGGGACCCGTGTCGAGCAGTACTTC	CASSLVAGTRVEQYF
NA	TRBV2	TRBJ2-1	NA	TGTGCCAGCAGTTACGGGACGGACAATGAGCAGTTCTTC	CASSYGTDNEQFF
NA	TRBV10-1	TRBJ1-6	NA	TGCGCCAGCTATAGGCCACCCCTCCACTTT	CASYRPPLHF
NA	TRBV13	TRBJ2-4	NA	TGTGCCAGCAGCCTTAGATTATCGGGAGTGGCCAAAAACATTCAGTACTTC	CASSLRLSGVAKNIQYF
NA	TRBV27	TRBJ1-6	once	TGTGCCAGCAGTTTATTACAGGCTGGTAATTCACCCCTCCACTTT	CASSLLQAGNSPLHF
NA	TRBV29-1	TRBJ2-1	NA	TGCAGCGTTGAAGAATTGAATCTTCGTTACAGATCCTCCTACAATGAGCAGTTCTTC	CSVEELNLRYRSSYNEQFF
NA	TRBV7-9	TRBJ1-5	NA	TGTGCCAGCAGCTTAGACAGGGATAGCAATCAGCCCCAGCATTTT	CASSLDRDSNQPQHF
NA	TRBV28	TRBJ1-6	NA	TGTGCCAGCATTGGGGCAGTTAATTCACCCCTCCACTTT	CASIGAVNSPLHF
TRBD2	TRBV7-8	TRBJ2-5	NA	TGTGCCAGCAGTCGGGCGGGGGGGCGCGAGACCCAGTACTTC	CASSRAGGRETQYF
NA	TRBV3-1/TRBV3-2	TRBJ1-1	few	TGTGCCAGCAGCCAAGGGGGGGTACACGAGGCCGACACTGAAGCTTTCTTT	CASSQGGVHEADTEAFF
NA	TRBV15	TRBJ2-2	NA	TGTGCCACCAGCAGAGACCCGGCTGGGGAGCTGTTTTTT	CATSRDPAGELFF
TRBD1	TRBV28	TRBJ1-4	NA	TGTGCCAGCAGGTTATTCGGGGACAGGGGGTTTTCCACTCGGGAAAAACTGTTTTTT	CASRLFGDRGFSTREKLFF
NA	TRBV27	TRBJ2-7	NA	TGTGCCAGCAGTAAGAGGGGGGATGGGAACGAGCAGTACTTC	CASSKRGDGNEQYF
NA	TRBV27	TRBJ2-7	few	TGTGCCAGCTCCCAGAGGGCCCCTGTCGGGGCGGAGCAGTACTTC	CASSQRAPVGAEQYF
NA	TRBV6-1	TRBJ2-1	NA	TGTGCCAGCTGGGACGATGGGCACAATGAGCAGTTCTTC	CASWDDGHNEQFF
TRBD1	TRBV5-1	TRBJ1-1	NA	TGCGCCAGCAGCTTGGTTGGACAGGGGAGGACTGAAGCTTTCTTT	CASSLVGQGRTEAFF
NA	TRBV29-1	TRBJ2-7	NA	TGCAGCGTTGACTTGCTAGCAGTAGGCGAGCAGTACTTC	CSVDLLAVGEQYF